Described below is a single T cell receptor beta chain sequence and its context. This specimen belongs to a study of T cell changes during pregnancy in multiple sclerosis. Germline V CDR1 and CDR2: SGHTA, FQGNSA. CDR3 length equals 19 residues. V shed 1 base, J shed 0 bases, and the junction held 10 bases outside the gene matches. Assay used: immunoSEQ multiplex PCR; TCRdb lists only in-frame clones, some missing. The sample lists roughly 40,000 clones; more than 90% were seen once. Sequences were derived from CD4+ T cells from peripheral blood mononuclear cells, sampled in the first trimester of pregnancy. V and J are TRBV7-2 and TRBJ2-3, with 10 bases fitting TRBD1. The clonotype comes from a female donor with multiple sclerosis, enrolled in a pregnancy study. Written as DNA, the CDR3 is TGTGCCAGCAGCTTAGGGGACAGGGGTCCACCTTCTAGCACAGATACGCAGTATTTT. Residues: CASSLGDRGPPSSTDTQYF.